This TCR beta chain was sequenced in a study of cytotoxic CD8 clonotypes in ibrutinib-treated CLL. Study context: Averaging across samples gave roughly 230,000 productive templates and 75,000 to 100,000 productive rearrangements. Whole-study findings and limits: On treatment, the uncommon public clonotypes contracted or remained stable. Against age-matched healthy donors, baseline clonality ran higher and tracked circulating CD8+ T-cell counts. Clonality increased at ibrutinib response and stayed stable in sustained remission. At progression, however, it fell back toward baseline.

Data came from immunoSEQ multiplex PCR; TCRdb stores just in-frame clones and leaves some out. The table lists about 140,000 clones, 85% to 95% of them singletons, with 11% in the top ten. Regarding this clone: Its antigen is undetermined.

Germline CDR1 reads SGHNT; CDR2 reads YYREEE (reference sequence). CDR3 length: 14 residues. V lost 2 bases to trimming and J lost 2 bases, with 11 bases between them. This sample comprised PBMCs, obtained after 12 months of ibrutinib treatment. The sequence was obtained from a human donor with chronic lymphocytic leukemia. J is TRBJ2-7 and V is TRBV5-4; D is unresolved. In DNA, the CDR3 is TGTGCCAGCAGCTTCAAAGTTCCCCCCTACGAGCAGTACTTC. Its translation: CASSFKVPPYEQYF. Full variable domain (rest looked up from reference TRBV5-4 and TRBJ2-7): ETGVTQSPTHLIKTRGQQVTLRCSSQSGHNTVSWYQQALGQGPQFIFQYYREEENGRGNFPPRFSGLQFPNYSSELNVNALELDDSALYLCASSFKVPPYEQYFGPGTRLTVT.